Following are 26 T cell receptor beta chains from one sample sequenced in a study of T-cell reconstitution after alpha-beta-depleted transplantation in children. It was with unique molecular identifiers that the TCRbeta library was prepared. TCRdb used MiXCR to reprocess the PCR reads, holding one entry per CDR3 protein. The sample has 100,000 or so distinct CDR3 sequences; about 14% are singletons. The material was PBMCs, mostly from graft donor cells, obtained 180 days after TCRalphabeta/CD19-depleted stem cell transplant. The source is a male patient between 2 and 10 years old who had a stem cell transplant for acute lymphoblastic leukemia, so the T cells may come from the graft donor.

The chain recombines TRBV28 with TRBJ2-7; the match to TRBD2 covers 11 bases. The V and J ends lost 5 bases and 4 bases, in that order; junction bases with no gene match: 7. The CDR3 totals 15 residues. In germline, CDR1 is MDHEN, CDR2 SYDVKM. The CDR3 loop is CASSLQVAGGYEQYF. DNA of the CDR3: TGTGCCAGCAGTCTACAGGTAGCGGGGGGGTACGAGCAGTACTTC.

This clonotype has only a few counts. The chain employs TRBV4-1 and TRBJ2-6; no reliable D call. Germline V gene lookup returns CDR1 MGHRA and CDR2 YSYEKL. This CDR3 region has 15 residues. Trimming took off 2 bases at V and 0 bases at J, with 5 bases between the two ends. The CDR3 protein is CASSQPGSGANVLTF. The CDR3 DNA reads TGCGCCAGCAGCCAACCAGGCTCTGGGGCCAACGTCCTGACTTTC.

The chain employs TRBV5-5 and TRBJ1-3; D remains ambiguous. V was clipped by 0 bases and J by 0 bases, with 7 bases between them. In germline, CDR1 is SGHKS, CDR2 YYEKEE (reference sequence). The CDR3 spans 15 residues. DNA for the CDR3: TGTGCCAGCAGCTTGGTACCGTCCTCTGGAAACACCATATATTTT. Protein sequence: CASSLVPSSGNTIYF.

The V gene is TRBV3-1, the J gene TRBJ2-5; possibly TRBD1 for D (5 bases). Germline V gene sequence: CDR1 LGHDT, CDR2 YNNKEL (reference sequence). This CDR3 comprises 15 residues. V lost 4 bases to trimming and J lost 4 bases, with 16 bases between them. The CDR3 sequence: CASSPAATAGETQYF. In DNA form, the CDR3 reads TGTGCCAGCAGCCCAGCTGCGACAGCCGGAGAGACCCAGTACTTC.

This CDR3 is CASSGTGHGYTF. In DNA, the CDR3 is TGTGCCAGTAGTGGGACAGGACATGGCTACACCTTC. This chain uses TRBV19 with TRBJ1-2, with TRBD1 matching over 8 bases. V gave up 5 bases and J gave up 6 bases; unmatched junction bases: 2. The CDR3 contains 12 residues. Germline assignment: CDR1 LNHDA and CDR2 SQIVND (reference sequence).

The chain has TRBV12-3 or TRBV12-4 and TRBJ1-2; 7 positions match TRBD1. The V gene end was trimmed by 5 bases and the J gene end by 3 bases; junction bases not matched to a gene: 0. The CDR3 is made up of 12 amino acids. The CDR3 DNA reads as TGTGCCAGCAGTCAGGGGGACTATGGCTACACCTTC. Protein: CASSQGDYGYTF.

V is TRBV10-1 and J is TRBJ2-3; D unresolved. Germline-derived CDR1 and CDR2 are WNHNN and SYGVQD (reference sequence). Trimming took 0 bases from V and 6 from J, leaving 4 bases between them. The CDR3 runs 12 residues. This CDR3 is CASSESGDTQYF. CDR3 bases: TGCGCCAGCAGTGAGTCCGGGGATACGCAGTATTTT.

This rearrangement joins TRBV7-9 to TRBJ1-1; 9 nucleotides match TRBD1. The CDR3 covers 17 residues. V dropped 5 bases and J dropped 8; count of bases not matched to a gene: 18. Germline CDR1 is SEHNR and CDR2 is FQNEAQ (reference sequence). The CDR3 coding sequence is TGTGCCAGCAGCCGCAGGGAACAGGGGGCGAACCCTGGCGAAGCTTTCTTT. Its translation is CASSRREQGANPGEAFF.

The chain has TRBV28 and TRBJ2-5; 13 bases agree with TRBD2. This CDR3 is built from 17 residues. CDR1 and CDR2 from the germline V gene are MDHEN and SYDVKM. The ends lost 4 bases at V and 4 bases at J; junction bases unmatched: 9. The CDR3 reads CASSSRTSGRWGETQYF. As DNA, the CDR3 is TGTGCCAGCAGTTCTCGGACTAGCGGGAGATGGGGAGAGACCCAGTACTTC.

Written as DNA, the CDR3 is TGTGCCAGCAGGATCAGGCCTAGCACAGATACGCAGTATTTT. Residues: CASRIRPSTDTQYF. The chain employs TRBV12-3 or TRBV12-4 and TRBJ2-3; D is uncertain. The CDR3 covers 14 residues. The ends were cut back, 6 bases at V and 0 bases at J, with 10 bases in the middle.

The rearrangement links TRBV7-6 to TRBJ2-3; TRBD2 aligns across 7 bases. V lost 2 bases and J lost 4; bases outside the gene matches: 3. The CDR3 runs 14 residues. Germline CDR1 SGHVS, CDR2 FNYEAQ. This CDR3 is CASSLLAGPDTQYF. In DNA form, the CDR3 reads TGTGCCAGCAGCTTATTAGCGGGCCCAGATACGCAGTATTTT.

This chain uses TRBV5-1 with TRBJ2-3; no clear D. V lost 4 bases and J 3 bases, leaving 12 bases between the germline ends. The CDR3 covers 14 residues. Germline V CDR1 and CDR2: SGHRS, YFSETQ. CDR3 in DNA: TGCGCCAGCAGCAGTGGACCCTATACAGATACGCAGTATTTT. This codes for CASSSGPYTDTQYF.

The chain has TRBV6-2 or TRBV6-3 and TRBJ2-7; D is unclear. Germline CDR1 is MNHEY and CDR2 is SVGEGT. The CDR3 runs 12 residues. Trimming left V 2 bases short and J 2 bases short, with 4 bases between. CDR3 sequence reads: CASSYATYEQYF. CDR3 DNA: TGTGCCAGCAGTTACGCCACCTACGAGCAGTACTTC.

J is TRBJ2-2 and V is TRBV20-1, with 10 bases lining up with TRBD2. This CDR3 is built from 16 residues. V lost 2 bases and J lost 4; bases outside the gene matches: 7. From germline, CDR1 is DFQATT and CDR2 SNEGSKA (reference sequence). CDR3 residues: CSARTLAGDLTGELFF. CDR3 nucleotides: TGCAGTGCTAGAACGCTAGCGGGGGATCTCACCGGGGAGCTGTTTTTT.

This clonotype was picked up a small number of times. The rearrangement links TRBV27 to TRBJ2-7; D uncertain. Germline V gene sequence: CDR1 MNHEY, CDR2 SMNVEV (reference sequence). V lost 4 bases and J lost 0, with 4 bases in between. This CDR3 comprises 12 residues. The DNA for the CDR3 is TGTGCCAGCAGTTCCCGCTCCTACGAGCAGTACTTC. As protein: CASSSRSYEQYF.

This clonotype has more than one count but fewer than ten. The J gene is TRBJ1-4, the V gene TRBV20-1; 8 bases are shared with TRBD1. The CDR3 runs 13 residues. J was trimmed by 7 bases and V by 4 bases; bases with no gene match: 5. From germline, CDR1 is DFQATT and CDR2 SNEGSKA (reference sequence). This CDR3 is CSATGGASEKLFF. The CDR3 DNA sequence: TGCAGTGCTACAGGGGGCGCGAGTGAAAAACTGTTTTTT.

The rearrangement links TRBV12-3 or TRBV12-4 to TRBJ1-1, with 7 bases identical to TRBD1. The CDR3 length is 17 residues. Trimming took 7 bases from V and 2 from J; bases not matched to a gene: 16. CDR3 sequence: CASIRGPPLPQNTEAFF. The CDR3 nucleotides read TGTGCCAGCATTAGGGGGCCTCCACTCCCTCAAAACACTGAAGCTTTCTTT.

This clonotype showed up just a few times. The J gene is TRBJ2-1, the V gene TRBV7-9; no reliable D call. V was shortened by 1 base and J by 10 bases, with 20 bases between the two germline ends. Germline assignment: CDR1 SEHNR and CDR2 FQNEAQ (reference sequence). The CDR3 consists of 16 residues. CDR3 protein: CASSLVPSFVVDEQFF. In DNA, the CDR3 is TGTGCCAGCAGCTTAGTCCCCTCTTTTGTAGTTGACGAGCAGTTCTTC.

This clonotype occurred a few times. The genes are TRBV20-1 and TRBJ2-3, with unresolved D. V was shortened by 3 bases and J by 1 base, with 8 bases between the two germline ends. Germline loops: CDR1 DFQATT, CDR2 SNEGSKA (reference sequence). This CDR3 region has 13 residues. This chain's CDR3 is CSARASGTDTQYF. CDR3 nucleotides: TGCAGTGCTAGGGCTTCGGGCACAGATACGCAGTATTTT.

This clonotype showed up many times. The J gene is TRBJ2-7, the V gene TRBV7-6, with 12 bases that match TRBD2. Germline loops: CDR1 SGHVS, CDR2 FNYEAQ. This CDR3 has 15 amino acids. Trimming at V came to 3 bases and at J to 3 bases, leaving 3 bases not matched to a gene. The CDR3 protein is CASSFRTSGDYEQYF. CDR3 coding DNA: TGTGCCAGCAGCTTTCGGACTAGCGGGGACTACGAGCAGTACTTC.

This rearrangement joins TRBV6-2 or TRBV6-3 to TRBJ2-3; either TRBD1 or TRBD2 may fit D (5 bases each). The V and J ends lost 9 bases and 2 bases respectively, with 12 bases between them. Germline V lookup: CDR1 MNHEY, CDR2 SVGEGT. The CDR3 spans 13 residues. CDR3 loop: CASKGRYTDTQYF. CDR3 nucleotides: TGTGCCAGTAAGGGACGGTACACAGATACGCAGTATTTT.

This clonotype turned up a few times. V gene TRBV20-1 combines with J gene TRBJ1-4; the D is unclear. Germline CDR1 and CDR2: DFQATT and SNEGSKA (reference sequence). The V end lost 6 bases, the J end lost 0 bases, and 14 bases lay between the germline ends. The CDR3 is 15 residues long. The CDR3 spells CSARRAFTTNEKLFF. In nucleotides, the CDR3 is TGCAGTGCCCGTCGGGCCTTTACAACTAATGAAAAACTGTTTTTT.

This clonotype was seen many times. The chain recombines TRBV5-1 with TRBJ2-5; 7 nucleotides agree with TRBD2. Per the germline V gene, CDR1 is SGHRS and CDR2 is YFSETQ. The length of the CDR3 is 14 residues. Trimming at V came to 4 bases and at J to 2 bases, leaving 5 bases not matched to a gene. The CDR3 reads CASSNGGTQETQYF. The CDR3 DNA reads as TGCGCCAGCAGCAACGGGGGGACTCAAGAGACCCAGTACTTC.

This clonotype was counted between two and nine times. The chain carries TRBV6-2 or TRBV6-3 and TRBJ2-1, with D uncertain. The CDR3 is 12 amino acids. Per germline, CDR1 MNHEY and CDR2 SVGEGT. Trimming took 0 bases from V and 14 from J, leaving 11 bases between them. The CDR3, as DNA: TGTGCCAGCAGTTACTCATCGATAGAGAAGTTCTTC. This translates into CASSYSSIEKFF.

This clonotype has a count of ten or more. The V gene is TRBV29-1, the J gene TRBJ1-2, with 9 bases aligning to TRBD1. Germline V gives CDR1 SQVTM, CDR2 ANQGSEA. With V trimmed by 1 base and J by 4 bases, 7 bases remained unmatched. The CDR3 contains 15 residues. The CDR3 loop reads CSVEARGQGGYGYTF. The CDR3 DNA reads TGCAGCGTTGAAGCCCGGGGACAGGGAGGCTATGGCTACACCTTC. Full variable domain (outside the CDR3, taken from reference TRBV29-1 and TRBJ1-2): SAVISQKPSRDICQRGTSLTIQCQVDSQVTMMFWYRQQPGQSLTLIATANQGSEATYESGFVIDKFPISRPNLTFSTLTVSNMSPEDSSIYLCSVEARGQGGYGYTFGSGTRLTVV.

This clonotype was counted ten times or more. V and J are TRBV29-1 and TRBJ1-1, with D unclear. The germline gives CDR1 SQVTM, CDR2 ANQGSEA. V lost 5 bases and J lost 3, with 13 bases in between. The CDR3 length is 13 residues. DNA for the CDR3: TGCAGCGTTTCAACTAGGGCTGACACTGAAGCTTTCTTT. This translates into CSVSTRADTEAFF.